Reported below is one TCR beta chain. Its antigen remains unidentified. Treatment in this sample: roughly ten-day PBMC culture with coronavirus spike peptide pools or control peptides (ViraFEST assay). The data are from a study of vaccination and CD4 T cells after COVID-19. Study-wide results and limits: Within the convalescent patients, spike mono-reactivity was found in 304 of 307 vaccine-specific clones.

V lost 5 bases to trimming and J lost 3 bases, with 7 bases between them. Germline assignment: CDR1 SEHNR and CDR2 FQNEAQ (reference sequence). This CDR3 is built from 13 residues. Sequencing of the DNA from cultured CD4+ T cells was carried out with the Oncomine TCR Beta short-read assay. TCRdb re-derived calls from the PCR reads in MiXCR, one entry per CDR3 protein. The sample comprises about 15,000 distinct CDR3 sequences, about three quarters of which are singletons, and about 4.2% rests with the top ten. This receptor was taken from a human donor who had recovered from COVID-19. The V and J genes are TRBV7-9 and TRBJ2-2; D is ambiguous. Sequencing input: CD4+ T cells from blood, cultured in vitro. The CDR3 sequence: CASSPRDTGELFF. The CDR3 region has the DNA TGTGCCAGCAGCCCCCGGGACACCGGGGAGCTGTTTTTT.